These T cell receptor beta chains were read from a single sample in a study of identical twins. TCRdb reprocessed the 5' RACE reads with MiXCR, giving one entry per CDR3 protein. Seen here are 1,800,000 or so distinct CDR3 sequences, about 31% observed once, and the top ten hold about 0.27%. Material: cord blood. Receptor source: a newborn girl in good health. CDR3s include the opening cysteine and the closing phenylalanine or tryptophan. A D gene is named only where the DNA matches it firmly. Clone size appears in some rows only: once, few, many, or a class for an expanded clone.

TRBJ2-2,.,.,16,TRBV24-1,TGTGCCACCAGTGATTTATGGGCGGTGAACACCGGGGAGCTGTTTTTT,CATSDLWAVNTGELFF
TRBJ2-7,.,.,16,TRBV21-1,TGTGCCAGCAGCAAAGAAAGGCAGGGGACCCTCTACGAGCAGTACTTC,CASSKERQGTLYEQYF
TRBJ1-1,few,.,18,TRBV7-2,TGTGCCAGCAGCTTAGTTGGCAGCCCCTCGCTTATGAACACTGAAGCTTTCTTT,CASSLVGSPSLMNTEAFF
TRBJ2-7,.,.,16,TRBV2,TGTGCCAGCAGTGAAGGCCCCCAGTTAGCTTTGGGTGAGCAGTACTTC,CASSEGPQLALGEQYF
TRBJ2-1,.,TRBD2,16,TRBV20-1,TGCAGTGCTCATCCGACTAGCGGACTCTTCTACAATGAGCAGTTCTTC,CSAHPTSGLFYNEQFF
TRBJ1-4,few,.,15,TRBV5-1,TGCGCCAGCAGCTATTACAGGACGACTAATGAAAAACTGTTTTTT,CASSYYRTTNEKLFF
TRBJ2-7,.,TRBD2,16,TRBV11-2,TGTGCCAGCAGCTTAGCGGCTAGCGGGTTGTCCTACGAGCAGTACTTC,CASSLAASGLSYEQYF
TRBJ2-1,.,TRBD2,18,TRBV18,TGTGCCAGCTCCGATCTTAGCGGGGGCTATCTTCAGGGCGATGAGCAGTTCTTC,CASSDLSGGYLQGDEQFF
TRBJ2-3,few,TRBD2,17,TRBV4-1,TGCGCCAGCAGCCAAGCCGGGACTAGCGGCTTCCTCCTGACGAAGTATTTT,CASSQAGTSGFLLTKYF
TRBJ2-4,few,TRBD2,18,TRBV13,TGTGCCAGCAGCCAAGGACTAGCGGATTTCTTAGCCAAAAACATTCAGTACTTC,CASSQGLADFLAKNIQYF
TRBJ2-2,few,.,12,TRBV12-5,TGTGCTAGTGGTTTTAATACCGGGGAGCTGTTTTTT,CASGFNTGELFF
TRBJ1-1,many,.,13,TRBV29-1,TGCAGCGTTGTGGGACGGATGAACACTGAAGCTTTCTTT,CSVVGRMNTEAFF
TRBJ1-2,.,.,14,TRBV7-9,TGTGCCAGCAGCTCCTTCACAGAGAACTATGGCTACACCTTC,CASSSFTENYGYTF
TRBJ2-5,.,TRBD2,16,TRBV19,TGTGCCAGTAGTATAGGGTTAGCGGGAGGAACCAATGAGCAGTACTTC,CASSIGLAGGTNEQYF
TRBJ1-6,.,TRBD1,15,TRBV12-3/TRBV12-4,TGTGCCAGTCTCCGAGGGGGCGCCGGGAATTCACCCCTCCACTTT,CASLRGGAGNSPLHF
TRBJ1-2,few,.,13,TRBV12-3/TRBV12-4,TGTGCCAGCAGTCCTGAAGACGGCCGGGGCTACACCTTC,CASSPEDGRGYTF
TRBJ1-4,.,.,15,TRBV27,TGTGCCAGCATACCGCCCGGGGCCCTTAATGAAAAACTGTTTTTT,CASIPPGALNEKLFF
TRBJ2-1,few,TRBD2,14,TRBV7-2,TGTGCCAGCAGCATCTCTAGCGGGGGGAATGAGCAGTTCTTC,CASSISSGGNEQFF
TRBJ2-7,.,.,13,TRBV28,TGTGCCAGCAGTAGGATTTTCCCCTACGAGCAGTACTTC,CASSRIFPYEQYF
TRBJ2-3,few,.,10,TRBV20-1,TGCAGTGCTACGAGGGAGGCGCAGTATTTT,CSATREAQYF